This T cell receptor (beta chain) was profiled in a study of T cells in Graves' hyperthyroidism and ophthalmopathy. Regions amplified from RNA transcripts were the TCR beta CDR3 regions. The TCR CDR3 first-round RT-PCR relied on the HTBI primer set. In TCRdb, the multiplex PCR reads were re-called with MiXCR into one record per CDR3 protein. The table lists 500,000 to 600,000 distinct CDR3 sequences, roughly 50% of them singletons. This clonotype was seen ten or more times. The germline V gene has CDR1 MRHNA and CDR2 SNTAGT. The CDR3 sequence is 14 residues long. J was trimmed by 2 bases and V by 2 bases; bases with no gene match: 1.

This chain uses TRBV6-4 with TRBJ2-3, with 7 bases lining up with TRBD2. Sequencing used peripheral blood or thyroid tissue (not recorded which). The TCR comes from an adult woman with Graves' disease, either hyperthyroidism or ophthalmopathy (not recorded which). The CDR3 loop is CASSDRGDTDTQYF. Here the CDR3 DNA reads TGTGCCAGCAGTGACCGGGGGGACACAGATACGCAGTATTTT.